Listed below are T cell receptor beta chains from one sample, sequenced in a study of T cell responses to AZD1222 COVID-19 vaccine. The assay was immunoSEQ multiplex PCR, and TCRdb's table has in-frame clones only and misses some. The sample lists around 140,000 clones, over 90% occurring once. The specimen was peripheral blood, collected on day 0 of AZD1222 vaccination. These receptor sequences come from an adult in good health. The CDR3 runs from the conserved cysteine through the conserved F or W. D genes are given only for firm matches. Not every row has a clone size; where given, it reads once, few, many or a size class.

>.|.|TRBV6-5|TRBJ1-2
TGTGCCAGCACTAACCGGGGGGGCCCCTATGGCTACACCTTC
CASTNRGGPYGYTF
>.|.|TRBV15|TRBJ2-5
TGTGCCACCAGGATTAAGGAGGGCCGAGGGACCCAGTACTTC
CATRIKEGRGTQYF
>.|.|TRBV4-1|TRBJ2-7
TGCGCCAGCAGCCAATATCATAGCTCCTACGAGCAGTACTTC
CASSQYHSSYEQYF
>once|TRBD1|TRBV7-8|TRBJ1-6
TGTGCCAGCAGCTCCGATGACAGGGCAATAGAAGTGAATAATTCACCCCTCCACTTT
CASSSDDRAIEVNNSPLHF
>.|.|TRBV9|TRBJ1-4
TGTGCCAGCAGCGATCAAGCAGGGGCGGTTAATGAAAAACTGTTTTTT
CASSDQAGAVNEKLFF
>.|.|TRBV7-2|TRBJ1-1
TGTGCCAGCAGCTTTCGGCAGGGGAACACTGAAGCTTTCTTT
CASSFRQGNTEAFF
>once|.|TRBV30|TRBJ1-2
TGTGCCTGGAGTGTTCTAAGGGCGGGGGGCTACACCTTC
CAWSVLRAGGYTF
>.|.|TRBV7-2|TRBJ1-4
TGTGCCAGCCGAAGGACTAATGAAAAACTGTTTTTT
CASRRTNEKLFF
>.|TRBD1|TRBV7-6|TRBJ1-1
TGTGCCAGCAAACCTCCCATCGGACAGGGGGGCACTGAAGCTTTCTTT
CASKPPIGQGGTEAFF
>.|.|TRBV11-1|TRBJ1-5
TGTGCCAGCAGCATGGACCGAAATCAGCCCCAGCATTTT
CASSMDRNQPQHF
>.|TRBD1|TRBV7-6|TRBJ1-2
TGTGCCAGCAGCTCCGTTAAGGGCACGGGACAGTCTTCCTATGGCTACACCTTC
CASSSVKGTGQSSYGYTF
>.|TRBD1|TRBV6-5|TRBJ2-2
TGTGCCAGCAGCTATACAGGGGAGTACACCGGGGAGCTGTTTTTT
CASSYTGEYTGELFF
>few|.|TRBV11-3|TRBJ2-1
TGTGCCAGCAGCTTAGGGTGGCAGACCAATGAGCAGTTCTTC
CASSLGWQTNEQFF
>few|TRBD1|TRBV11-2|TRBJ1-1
TGTGCCAGCAGCCTGATCCAATCCGGGACAGGGGGATTT
CASSLIQSGTGGF
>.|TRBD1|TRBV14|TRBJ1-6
TGTGCCAGCAGCCCCTCCGGGACAGGGTATTCACCCCTCCACTTT
CASSPSGTGYSPLHF
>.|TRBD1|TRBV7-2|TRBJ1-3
TGTGCCAGCAGCTATACCGGGACAGAAGACACCATATATTTT
CASSYTGTEDTIYF
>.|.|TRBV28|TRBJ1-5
TGTGCCATCCGGCGTGGGAATCAGCCCCAGCATTTT
CAIRRGNQPQHF
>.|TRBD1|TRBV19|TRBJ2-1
TGTGCCAGTAGTATCCGGGACAGTAGTGAGCAGTTCTTC
CASSIRDSSEQFF
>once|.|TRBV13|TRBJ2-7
TGTGCCAGCAGCTTATTCTACGAGCAGTACTTC
CASSLFYEQYF
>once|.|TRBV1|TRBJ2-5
TGCACCAGCCGCTATCGACTAGCGGGGGGGCGGGGACAAGAGACCCAGTACTTC
CTSRYRLAGGRGQETQYF
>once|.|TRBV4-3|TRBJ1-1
TGCGCCAGCAGCGAAAAGGAGAGGCGGAACACTGAAGCTTTCTTT
CASSEKERRNTEAFF
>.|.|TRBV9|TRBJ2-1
TGTGCCAGCAGCGGGAGCGGAAATAAGGCCTCCTACAATGAGCAGTTCTTC
CASSGSGNKASYNEQFF
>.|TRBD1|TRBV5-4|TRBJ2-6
TGTGCCAGCAGCGGGGGACAGAAGATTACAACTGGGGCCAACGTCCTGACTTTC
CASSGGQKITTGANVLTF
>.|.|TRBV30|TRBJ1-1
TGTGCCTGGAGTGTAGGGGGGGACACTGAAGCTTTCTTT
CAWSVGGDTEAFF
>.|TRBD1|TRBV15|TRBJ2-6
TGTGCCACCTCGGGACAGGGGGTCTCTGGGGCCAACGTCCTGACTTTC
CATSGQGVSGANVLTF
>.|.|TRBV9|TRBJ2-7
TGTGCCAGCAGCACTCGGGACAATCTCGGCGAGCAGTACTTC
CASSTRDNLGEQYF
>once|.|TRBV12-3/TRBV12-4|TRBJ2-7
TGTGCCAGCACCCCGGGGAAGGGGAAGCAGTACTTC
CASTPGKGKQYF
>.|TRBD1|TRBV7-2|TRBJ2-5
TGTGCCACTAGGACAGGGGGCATACAAGAGACCCAGTACTTC
CATRTGGIQETQYF
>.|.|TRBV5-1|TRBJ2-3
TGCGCCAGCAGCCTCGGGACCTTCCAACGCATAGTGAATACGCAGTATTTT
CASSLGTFQRIVNTQYF
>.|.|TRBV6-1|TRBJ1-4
TGTGCCAGCAGTGAAGCGGGCTATCCTAATGAAAAACTGTTTTTT
CASSEAGYPNEKLFF
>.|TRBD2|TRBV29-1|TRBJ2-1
TGCAGCGTTGATATAGCGGGGGGGAACAATGAGCAGTTCTTC
CSVDIAGGNNEQFF
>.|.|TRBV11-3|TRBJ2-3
TGTGCCAGCAGCCCCAGGGACACAGATACGCAGTATTTT
CASSPRDTDTQYF
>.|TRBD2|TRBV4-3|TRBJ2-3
TGCGCCAGCAGCCAAGATATGATAGCGGGGAATCCTACTAGCACAGATACGCAGTATTTT
CASSQDMIAGNPTSTDTQYF
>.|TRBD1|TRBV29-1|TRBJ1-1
TGCAGCGTTGACGAGGGGGCGGGAACTGAAGCTTTCTTT
CSVDEGAGTEAFF
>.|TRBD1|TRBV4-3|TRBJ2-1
TGCGCCAGCAGCCACGATCCGGGACAGGGGCCGTTCAATGAGCAGTTCTTC
CASSHDPGQGPFNEQFF
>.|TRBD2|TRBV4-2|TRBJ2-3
TGTGCCAGCAGCCACCCGAGCGTCGGGACTAGCCCCACGGGTACGCAGTATTTT
CASSHPSVGTSPTGTQYF
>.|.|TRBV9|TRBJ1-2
TGTGCCAGCAGCGGCGGGTCCGCTCGTACCCCTCACGGAAGGTTTGGTGGCTACACCTTC
CASSGGSARTPHGRFGGYTF
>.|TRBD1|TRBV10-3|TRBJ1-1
TGTGCCATCAGGGGACAGGGCTTGAACACTGAAGCTTTCTTT
CAIRGQGLNTEAFF
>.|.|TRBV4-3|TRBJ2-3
TGCGCCAGCAGCCATAGGACGTTGCTGGGCACAGATACGCAGTATTTT
CASSHRTLLGTDTQYF
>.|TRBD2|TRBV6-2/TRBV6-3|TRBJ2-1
TGTGCCAGCAGTTACGGGACTAGCAGATATGAGCAGTTCTTC
CASSYGTSRYEQFF
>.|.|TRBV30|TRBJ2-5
TGTGCCTGGAGTAGACTAGAAGAGACCCAGTACTTC
CAWSRLEETQYF
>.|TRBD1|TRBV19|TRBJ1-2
TGTGCCAGTAGTATAGTGGGGACAGCACCTTATGGCTACACCTTC
CASSIVGTAPYGYTF
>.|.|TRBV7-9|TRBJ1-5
TGTGCCAGCAGCGACGACTATCAGCCCCAGCATTTT
CASSDDYQPQHF
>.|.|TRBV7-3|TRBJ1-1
TGTGCCAGCAGCCCCCAGCTTGGCCAGAACACTGAAGCTTTCTTT
CASSPQLGQNTEAFF
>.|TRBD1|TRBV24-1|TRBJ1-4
TGTGCCACCAGCGAACAGGGGGCTAATGAAAAACTGTTTTTT
CATSEQGANEKLFF
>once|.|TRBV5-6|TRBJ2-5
TGTGCCAGCAGCTTGTTTGGCCAGGGGTCAGAGACCCAGTACTTC
CASSLFGQGSETQYF
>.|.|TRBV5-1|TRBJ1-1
TGCGCCAGCAGCTTGGTGGGTTATAACACTGAAGCTTTCTTT
CASSLVGYNTEAFF
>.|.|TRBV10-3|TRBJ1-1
TGTGCCATCAGTGTTACAGGAATAAACACTGAAGCTTTCTTT
CAISVTGINTEAFF
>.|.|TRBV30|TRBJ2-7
TGTGCCTGGAGTGGTCCAGGCAGTTTCTACGAGCAGTACTTC
CAWSGPGSFYEQYF
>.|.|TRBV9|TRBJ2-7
TGTGCCAGCAGCGTAGGTGGGGGGTCCCCTCTCTCCTACGAGCAGTACTTC
CASSVGGGSPLSYEQYF